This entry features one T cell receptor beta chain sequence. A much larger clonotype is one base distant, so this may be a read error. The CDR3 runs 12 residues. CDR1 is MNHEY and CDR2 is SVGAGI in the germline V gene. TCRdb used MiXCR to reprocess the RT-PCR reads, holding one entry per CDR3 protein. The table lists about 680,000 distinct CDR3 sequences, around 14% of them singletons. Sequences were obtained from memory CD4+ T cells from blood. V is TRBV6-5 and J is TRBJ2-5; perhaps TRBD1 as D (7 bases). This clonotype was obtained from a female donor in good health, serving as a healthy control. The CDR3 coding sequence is TGTGCCAGCCAGGGGGGCCGCGAGAACCAGTACTTC. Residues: CASQGGRENQYF.